This T cell receptor (beta chain) appears in the sequencing data of a study of control samples from healthy donors and cancer patients. Looked up from germline, CDR1 is GTSNPN and CDR2 is SVGIG (reference sequence). The CDR3 has 14 amino acids. The V and J ends lost 0 bases and 0 bases respectively, with 8 bases between them. The method was immunoSEQ multiplex PCR; TCRdb's version includes in-frame clones alone and lacks a portion of them. The sample lists about 100,000 clones, about 90% occurring once. The sequencing input was blood. The genes are TRBV30 and TRBJ1-1, with D possibly matching TRBD1 (6 bases). The receptor's source is a woman between 45 and 65 years old in good health. CDR3 coding DNA: TGTGCCTGGAGTGTAGGGACAATGAACACTGAAGCTTTCTTT. It yields the protein CAWSVGTMNTEAFF.